The rows below give T cell receptor beta chains drawn from one sample of a study of T cells after yellow fever vaccination. TCRdb reprocessed the 5' RACE reads with MiXCR, giving one entry per CDR3 protein. The sample consists of 300,000 to 350,000 distinct CDR3 sequences, around 4.5% of them appearing once. The specimen comprised PBMCs, sampled 15 days after the yellow fever booster vaccination. All receptors come from a man aged 18 to 30 who received the YFV17D yellow fever vaccine. Each CDR3 is given with its conserved first and last residue. Each record gives: D gene, clone size, V gene, J gene, CDR3 protein, CDR3 DNA. A D gene is named only where the DNA matches it firmly. For some rows the clone size is stated as once, few or many, or as a class when expanded; others skip it.

>TRBD2|few|TRBV6-5|TRBJ2-1
CASSYSGGGYNEQFF
TGTGCCAGCAGTTACAGCGGGGGGGGCTACAATGAGCAGTTCTTC
>TRBD1|many|TRBV12-3/TRBV12-4|TRBJ2-3
CASIQGANGYTQYF
TGTGCCAGCATCCAGGGGGCGAACGGGTATACGCAGTATTTT
>TRBD2|NA|TRBV4-3|TRBJ2-4
CASSLLPISGGARLTNIQYF
TGCGCCAGCAGCCTCCTGCCCATAAGCGGGGGGGCCAGGCTCACAAACATTCAGTACTTC
>NA|few|TRBV7-2|TRBJ2-1
CASSRSGTPDEQFF
TGTGCCAGCAGCCGCTCCGGGACTCCCGATGAGCAGTTCTTC
>NA|few|TRBV20-1|TRBJ2-5
CSARAGREYWETQYF
TGCAGTGCTAGAGCGGGCAGGGAATATTGGGAGACCCAGTACTTC
>NA|NA|TRBV5-6|TRBJ2-1
CASSFEQGFNNEQFF
TGTGCCAGCAGCTTCGAACAGGGTTTCAACAATGAGCAGTTCTTC
>TRBD1|many|TRBV5-1|TRBJ1-2
CASSLGGQGNRYGYTF
TGCGCCAGCAGCTTGGGAGGACAGGGGAATCGGTATGGCTACACCTTC
>NA|many|TRBV9|TRBJ2-1
CASSVGDNEQFF
TGTGCCAGCAGCGTAGGGGACAATGAGCAGTTCTTC
>TRBD1|few|TRBV27|TRBJ1-2
CASSLEGTGGWYGYTF
TGTGCCAGCAGTTTAGAAGGGACAGGGGGCTGGTATGGCTACACCTTC
>NA|many|TRBV5-4|TRBJ1-1
CASSFDGTEAFF
TGTGCCAGCAGCTTTGACGGGACTGAAGCTTTCTTT
>NA|many|TRBV5-5|TRBJ2-5
CASSLYGQETQYF
TGTGCCAGCAGCTTATACGGACAAGAGACCCAGTACTTC
>NA|many|TRBV12-3/TRBV12-4|TRBJ1-5
CASSPDRNQPQHF
TGTGCCAGCAGTCCGGACAGAAATCAGCCCCAGCATTTT
>TRBD1|many|TRBV30|TRBJ1-6
CAWHRDRATTLHF
TGTGCCTGGCACCGGGACAGGGCAACGACCCTCCACTTT
>NA|NA|TRBV20-1|TRBJ2-6
CCAFNGAIVLTF
TGCTGTGCCTTTAATGGGGCCATCGTCCTGACTTTC
>NA|NA|TRBV27|TRBJ2-7
CASGPQGSFYEQYF
TGTGCCAGCGGCCCACAGGGAAGCTTCTACGAGCAGTACTTC
>NA|few|TRBV5-1|TRBJ2-3
CASSLGLGPVADTQYF
TGCGCCAGCAGCTTGGGTTTAGGCCCGGTGGCAGATACGCAGTATTTT
>NA|many|TRBV7-6|TRBJ2-6
CASNAGPGANVLTF
TGTGCCAGCAACGCCGGGCCTGGGGCCAACGTCCTGACTTTC
>NA|many|TRBV12-3/TRBV12-4|TRBJ1-1
CASSQQATEAFF
TGTGCCAGCAGTCAGCAGGCCACTGAAGCTTTCTTT
>NA|NA|TRBV12-3/TRBV12-4|TRBJ1-6
CASSFEGSGNSPLHF
TGTGCCAGCAGTTTTGAAGGGTCGGGGAATTCACCCCTCCACTTT
>NA|many|TRBV29-1|TRBJ2-5
CSVVQETQYF
TGCAGCGTTGTACAAGAGACCCAGTACTTC
>NA|many|TRBV7-3|TRBJ1-6
CASSLGLNSPLHF
TGTGCCAGCAGCTTGGGACTTAATTCACCCCTCCACTTT
>NA|many|TRBV29-1|TRBJ1-4
CSGGGGLGEKLFF
TGCAGCGGGGGCGGAGGGTTGGGTGAAAAACTGTTTTTT
>TRBD1|many|TRBV5-1|TRBJ1-1
CASSLDGTENTEAFF
TGCGCCAGCAGCTTGGATGGGACAGAGAACACTGAAGCTTTCTTT